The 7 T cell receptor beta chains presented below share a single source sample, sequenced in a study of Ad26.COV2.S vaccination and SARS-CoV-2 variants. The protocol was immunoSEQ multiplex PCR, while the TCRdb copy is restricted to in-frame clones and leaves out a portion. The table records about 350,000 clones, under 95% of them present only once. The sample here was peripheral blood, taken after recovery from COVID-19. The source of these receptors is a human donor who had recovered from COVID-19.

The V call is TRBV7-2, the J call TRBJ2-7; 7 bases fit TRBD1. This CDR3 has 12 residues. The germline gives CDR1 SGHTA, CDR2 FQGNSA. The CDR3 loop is CDAQGRLYEQYF. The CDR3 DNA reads TGTGATGCACAGGGGAGACTCTACGAGCAGTACTTC.

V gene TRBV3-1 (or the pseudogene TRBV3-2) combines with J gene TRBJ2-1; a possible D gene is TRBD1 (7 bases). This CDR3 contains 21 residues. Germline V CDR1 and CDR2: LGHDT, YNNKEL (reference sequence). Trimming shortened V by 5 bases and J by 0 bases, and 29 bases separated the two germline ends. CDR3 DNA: TGTGCCAGCAGCTGGGAGGCGGGCAGGGGGTATCACCCCTCCTCCTACAATGAGCAGTTCTTC. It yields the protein CASSWEAGRGYHPSSYNEQFF.

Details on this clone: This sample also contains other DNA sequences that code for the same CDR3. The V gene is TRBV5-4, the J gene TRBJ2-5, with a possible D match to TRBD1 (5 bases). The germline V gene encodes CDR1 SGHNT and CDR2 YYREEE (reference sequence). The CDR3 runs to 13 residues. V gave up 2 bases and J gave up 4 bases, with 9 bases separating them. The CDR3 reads CASSLGQGETQYF. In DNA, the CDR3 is TGTGCCAGCAGCTTAGGTCAGGGAGAGACCCAGTACTTC.

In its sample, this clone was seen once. CDR3 sequence reads: CSVRGTGNEKLFF. In DNA, the CDR3 is TGCAGCGTTCGCGGGACAGGAAATGAAAAACTGTTTTTT. V is TRBV29-1 and J is TRBJ1-4; 8 bases match TRBD1. J lost 5 bases, V lost 5 bases, and 4 bases had no gene match. CDR1 and CDR2 (germline): SQVTM, ANQGSEA. The CDR3 is made up of 13 amino acids. Based on the CDR3 plus reference TRBV29-1 and TRBJ1-4, the full variable domain is SAVISQKPSRDICQRGTSLTIQCQVDSQVTMMFWYRQQPGQSLTLIATANQGSEATYESGFVIDKFPISRPNLTFSTLTVSNMSPEDSSIYLCSVRGTGNEKLFFGSGTQLSVL.

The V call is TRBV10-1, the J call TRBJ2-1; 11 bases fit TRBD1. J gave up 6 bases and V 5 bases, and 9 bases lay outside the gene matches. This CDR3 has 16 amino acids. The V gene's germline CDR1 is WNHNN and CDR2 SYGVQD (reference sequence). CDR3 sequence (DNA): TGCGCCAGCAGTCCGACCTCCGGGACAGGGGGCAATGAGCAGTTCTTC. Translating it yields CASSPTSGTGGNEQFF.

The CDR3 coding sequence is TGTGCCAGCAGCCAAGATAGTTGGGGGGGGCCCATCACCGGGGAGCTGTTTTTT. This gives the protein CASSQDSWGGPITGELFF. V gene TRBV3-1 (or the pseudogene TRBV3-2) combines with J gene TRBJ2-2; D might be TRBD2 (7 bases). The CDR3 spans 18 residues. CDR1 and CDR2 from the germline V gene are LGHDT and YNNKEL (reference sequence). Deletions cut 0 bases from V and 4 bases from J, with 18 bases between.

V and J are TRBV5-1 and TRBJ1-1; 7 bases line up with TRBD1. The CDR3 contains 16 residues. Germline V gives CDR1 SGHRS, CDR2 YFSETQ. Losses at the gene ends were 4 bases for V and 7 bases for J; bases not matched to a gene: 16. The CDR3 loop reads CASSPKEQGRSGEAFF. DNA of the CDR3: TGCGCCAGCAGCCCCAAAGAACAGGGGAGGAGTGGTGAAGCTTTCTTT. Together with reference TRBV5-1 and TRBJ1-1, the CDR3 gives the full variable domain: KAGVTQTPRYLIKTRGQQVTLSCSPISGHRSVSWYQQTPGQGLQFLFEYFSETQRNKGNFPGRFSGRQFSNSRSEMNVSTLELGDSALYLCASSPKEQGRSGEAFFGQGTRLTVV.